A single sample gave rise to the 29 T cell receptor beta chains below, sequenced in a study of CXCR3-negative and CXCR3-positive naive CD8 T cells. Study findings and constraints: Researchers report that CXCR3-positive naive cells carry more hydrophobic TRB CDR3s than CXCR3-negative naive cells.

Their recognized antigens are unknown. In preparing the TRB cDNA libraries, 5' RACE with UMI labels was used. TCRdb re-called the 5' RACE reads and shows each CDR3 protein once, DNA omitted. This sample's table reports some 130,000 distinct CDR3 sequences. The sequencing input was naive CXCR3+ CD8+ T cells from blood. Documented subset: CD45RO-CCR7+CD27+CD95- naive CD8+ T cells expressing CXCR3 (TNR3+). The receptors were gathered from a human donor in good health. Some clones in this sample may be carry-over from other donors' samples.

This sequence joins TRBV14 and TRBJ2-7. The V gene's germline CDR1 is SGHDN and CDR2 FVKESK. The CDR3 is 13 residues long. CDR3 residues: CASSQVGGHEQYF.

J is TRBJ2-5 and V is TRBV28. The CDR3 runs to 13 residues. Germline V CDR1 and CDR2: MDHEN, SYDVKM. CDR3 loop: CASSFGELGTQYF.

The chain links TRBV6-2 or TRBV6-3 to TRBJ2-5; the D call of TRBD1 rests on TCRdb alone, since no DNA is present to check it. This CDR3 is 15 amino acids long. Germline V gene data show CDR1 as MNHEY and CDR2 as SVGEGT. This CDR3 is CASSYGRRGEETQYF.

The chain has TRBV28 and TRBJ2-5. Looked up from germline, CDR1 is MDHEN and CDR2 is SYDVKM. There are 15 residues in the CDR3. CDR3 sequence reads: CASSLLAGSQETQYF.

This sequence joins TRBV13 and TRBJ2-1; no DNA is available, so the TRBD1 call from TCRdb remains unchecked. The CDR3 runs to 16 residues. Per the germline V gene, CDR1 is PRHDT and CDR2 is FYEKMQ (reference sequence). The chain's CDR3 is CASSLLGGVIYNEQFF.

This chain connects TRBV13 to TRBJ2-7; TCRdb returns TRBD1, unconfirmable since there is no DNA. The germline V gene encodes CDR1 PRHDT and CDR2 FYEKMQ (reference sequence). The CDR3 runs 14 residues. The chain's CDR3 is CASSGTGSTYEQYF. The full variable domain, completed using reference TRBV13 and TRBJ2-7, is AAGVIQSPRHLIKEKRETATLKCYPIPRHDTVYWYQQGPGQDPQFLISFYEKMQSDKGSIPDRFSAQQFSDYHSELNMSSLELGDSALYFCASSGTGSTYEQYFGPGTRLTVT.

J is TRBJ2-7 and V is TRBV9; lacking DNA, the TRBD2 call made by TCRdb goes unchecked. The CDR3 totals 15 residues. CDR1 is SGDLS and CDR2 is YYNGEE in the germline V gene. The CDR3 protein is CASSPWEGNEDEQYF.

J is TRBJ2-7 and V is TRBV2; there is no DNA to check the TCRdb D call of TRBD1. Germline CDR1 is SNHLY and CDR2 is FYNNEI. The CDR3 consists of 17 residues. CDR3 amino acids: CASSSGATYPPSYEQYF.

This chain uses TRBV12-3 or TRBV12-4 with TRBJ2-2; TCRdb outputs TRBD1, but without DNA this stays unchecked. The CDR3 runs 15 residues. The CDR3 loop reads CASRGSDSNTGELFF.

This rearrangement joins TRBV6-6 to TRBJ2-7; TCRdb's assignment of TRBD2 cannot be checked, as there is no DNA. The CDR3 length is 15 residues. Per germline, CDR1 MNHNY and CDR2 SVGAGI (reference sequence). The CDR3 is CDSKTSGALVHEQYF.

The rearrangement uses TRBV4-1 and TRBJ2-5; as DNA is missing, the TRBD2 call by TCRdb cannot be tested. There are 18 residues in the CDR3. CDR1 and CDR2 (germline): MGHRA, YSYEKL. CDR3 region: CASSQDGAGGGFQETQYF.

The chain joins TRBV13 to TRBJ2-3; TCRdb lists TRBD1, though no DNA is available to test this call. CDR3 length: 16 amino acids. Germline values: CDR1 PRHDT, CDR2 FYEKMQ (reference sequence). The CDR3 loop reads CASSPRGLRGTDTQYF.

CDR3 sequence: CATSRGTDYEQYF. The chain links TRBV15 to TRBJ2-7. This CDR3 contains 13 residues. CDR1 is LNHNV and CDR2 is YYDKDF in the germline V gene (reference sequence).

This CDR3 reads CASSWGRGTDTQYF. V gene TRBV27 combines with J gene TRBJ2-3; absent DNA, TCRdb's TRBD1 call cannot be checked. The CDR3 spans 14 residues. CDR1 and CDR2 from the germline V gene are MNHEY and SMNVEV (reference sequence).

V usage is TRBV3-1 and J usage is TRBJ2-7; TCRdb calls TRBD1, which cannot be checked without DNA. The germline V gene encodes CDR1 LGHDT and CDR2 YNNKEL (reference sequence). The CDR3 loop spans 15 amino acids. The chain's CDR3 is CASSQSGTPKGEQYF.

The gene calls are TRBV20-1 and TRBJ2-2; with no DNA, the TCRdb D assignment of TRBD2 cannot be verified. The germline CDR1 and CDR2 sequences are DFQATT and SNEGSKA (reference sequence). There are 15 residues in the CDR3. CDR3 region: CSAEISGGNFGELFF.

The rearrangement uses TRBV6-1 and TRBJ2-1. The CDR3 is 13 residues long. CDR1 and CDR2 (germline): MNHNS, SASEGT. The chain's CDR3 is CASSTELRGEQFF.

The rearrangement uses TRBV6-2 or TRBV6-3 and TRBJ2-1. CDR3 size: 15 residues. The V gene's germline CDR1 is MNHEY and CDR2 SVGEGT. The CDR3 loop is CASTLRSWANNEQFF.

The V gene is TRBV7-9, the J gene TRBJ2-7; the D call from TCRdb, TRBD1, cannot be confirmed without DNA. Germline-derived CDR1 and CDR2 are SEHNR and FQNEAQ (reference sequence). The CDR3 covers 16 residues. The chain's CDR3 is CASSRTGDNNSYEQYF.

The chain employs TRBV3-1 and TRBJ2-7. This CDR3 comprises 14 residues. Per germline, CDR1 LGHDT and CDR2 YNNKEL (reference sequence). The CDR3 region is CASSQGLESYEQYF.

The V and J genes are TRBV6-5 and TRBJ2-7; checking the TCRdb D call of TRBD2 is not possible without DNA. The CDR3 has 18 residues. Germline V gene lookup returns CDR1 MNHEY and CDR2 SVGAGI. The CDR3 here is CASSSAPPGLAVPYEQYF.

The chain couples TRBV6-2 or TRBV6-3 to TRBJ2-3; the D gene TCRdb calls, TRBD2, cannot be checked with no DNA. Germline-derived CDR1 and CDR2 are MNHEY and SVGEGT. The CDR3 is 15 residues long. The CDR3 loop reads CASSIAGGLADTQYF.

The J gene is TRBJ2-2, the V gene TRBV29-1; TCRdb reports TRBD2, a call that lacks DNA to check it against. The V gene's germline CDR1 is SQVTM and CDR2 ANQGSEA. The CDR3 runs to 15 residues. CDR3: CSVATGGPVTGELFF.

The CDR3 region is CASSSTSGGLGEQFF. The chain links TRBV7-2 to TRBJ2-1; TCRdb gives TRBD2 as the D gene, but with no DNA this cannot be confirmed. This CDR3 is built from 15 residues. Germline V gene sequence: CDR1 SGHTA, CDR2 FQGNSA.

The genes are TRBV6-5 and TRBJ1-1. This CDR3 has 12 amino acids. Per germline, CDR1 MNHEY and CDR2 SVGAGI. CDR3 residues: CASSYGGAEAFF.

The CDR3: CASFSVTGSSQETQYF. This sequence joins TRBV7-9 and TRBJ2-5; no DNA is available, so the TRBD2 call from TCRdb remains unchecked. Germline lookup yields CDR1 SEHNR and CDR2 FQNEAQ (reference sequence). There are 16 residues in the CDR3.

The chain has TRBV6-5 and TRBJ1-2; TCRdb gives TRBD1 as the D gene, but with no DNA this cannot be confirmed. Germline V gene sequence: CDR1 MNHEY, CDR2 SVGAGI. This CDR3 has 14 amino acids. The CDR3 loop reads CASSPTGLNYGYTF.

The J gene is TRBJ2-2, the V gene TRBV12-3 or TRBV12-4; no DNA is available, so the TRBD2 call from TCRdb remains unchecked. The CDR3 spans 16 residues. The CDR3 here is CASRDSSGGHTGELFF.

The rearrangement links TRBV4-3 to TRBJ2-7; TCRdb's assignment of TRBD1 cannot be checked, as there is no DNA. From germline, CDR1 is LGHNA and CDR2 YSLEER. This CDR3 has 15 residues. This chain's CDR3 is CASSPRGTGIYEQYF.